Listed here is a single TCR beta chain. Its antigen remains unidentified. Nothing much larger sits one base from this clone, and base qualities are not available. Inclusion was restricted to participants for whom at least one PBMC sample before ART initiation and at least two post-ART samples were available. All participants with HIV were treated in the United States of America. Cryopreserved samples of about 0.95-10 million PBMC were thawed and washed before DNA extraction. At the time of the earliest PBMC sample for each participant with HIV, ages ranged from roughly 23 to 60 years. Per participant, PBMC samples came from 1-4 timepoints prior to ART initiation and 2-8 timepoints following ART initiation, for a median of 7 samples. Serial HIV viral load, CD4+ T-cell count, ART history and demographic data were obtained for every participant. A Qiagen kit on a QIAcube was used to extract genomic DNA from unsorted PBMC, with samples processed in batches of 12.

This entry is derived from a study of long-term antiretroviral therapy in people with HIV (dated by TCRdb to between 2020 and 2023). About the full investigation: The earliest samples were collected about a decade before the 2015 WHO recommendation for immediate ART, when ART was typically delayed until CD4 counts fell. This retrospective serial study examined whether starting ART and sustained HIV suppression were associated with changes in the composition and diversity of the TRB repertoire in peripheral blood. A total of roughly 200 cryopreserved PBMC samples came from roughly 30 adults with confirmed HIV infection and were collected serially over a mean of roughly six years (range 1-12). About two fifths of the roughly 30 participants with HIV were female. No cross-contamination during QIAcube processing was seen in test extractions of a monoclonal T-cell line run alongside 30 to 35 polyclonal samples. Study-wide findings and limitations: The samples span the years 2004 to 2017, and the ART regimens used may be less effective than current regimens. Inferences about post-ART repertoire changes are limited because no data were available on ART adherence, viral resistance or therapy changes. ART initiation was associated with a significant increase in TRB diversity, but diversity stayed significantly below transplant donor controls even after long-term ART. HIV repertoires had narrower CDR3 length ranges than controls, and the network structure suggested an antigen-experienced repertoire that shifted only slightly toward naive after ART. Because PBMC availability was limited, only the TCR beta chain was sequenced, with no alpha chain pairing. Because pre-ART samples had limited cell numbers, unsorted PBMC were profiled rather than sorted CD4+ and CD8+ T cells. The repertoire was dominated across all time points by expanded TRB clones identified before ART initiation, although this dominance was seen to fluctuate and to decrease in many PLHIV after ART.

The immunoSEQ hsTCRB v3.0 assay was used at survey level resolution to sequence the TRB variable region. The target sequencing depth for TRB was roughly 40,000-50,000 T-cell genomes per sample. Pooled TRB libraries were sequenced on an Illumina MiSeq with a v3 150-cycle kit. The study's own analysis went as follows. Repertoire analysis ran in R within a reproducible Nextflow workflow covering QC, data transformation and analysis. LymphoSeq2, an R package for exploring AIRR-Seq data, was used to implement the custom analyses. After excluding several samples that yielded fewer than 5000 total TRB sequences, 188 HIV repertoires remained for analysis. Of the roughly 190 retained HIV repertoires, under 65 were collected before and about 130 after ART initiation. Each repertoire was downsampled to 5000 TRB nucleotide sequences, and summary statistics were averaged across 100 downsampling iterations. The analysis kept only TRB sequences whose CDR3 regions were at least seven amino acids long. Diversity was measured with a Shannon entropy-derived clonality score and the Gini coefficient. In the repertoire networks, any two of the top 5000 CDR3 amino acid sequences were connected whenever the two sequences differed by an edit distance of one. GLIPH2 predicted antigen specificity groups and MHC restriction for TRB CDR3 amino acid sequences. To flag known CMV, EBV, HIV or tissue antigen associations, CDR3 amino acid sequences were matched against VDJdb and McPAS-TCR. Pre-ART, post-ART and control groups were compared with Wilcoxon signed-rank tests and Holm-Bonferroni correction. The table was pulled from immuneACCESS by TCRdb, which kept in-frame rearrangements only. Such tables lose some clones; where checked, under half of the loss comes from unresolved V genes, and the rest has no known cause. That table furnishes V, J and clone size, whereas the DNA furnished D and trimming. The sample yields around 15,000 clones; about 79% were counted once. The ten biggest clones cover roughly 15% of the sample.

Based on the germline V gene, the CDR1 and CDR2 sequences are MNHEY and SVGAGI. Inclusive of the bounding cysteine and phenylalanine, the CDR3 is 15 residues long. Of all the DNA, just the CDR3 is kept, 45 bases in frame from base 1. Trimming takes 6 bases off V and 3 bases off J; junction bases not matched to a gene: 5. The sequencing used unsorted PBMCs, collected 1.5 years before starting antiretroviral therapy. The receptor comes from a woman aged 45-59 years with HIV. The rearranged segments are TRBV6-5 and TRBJ2-3; 11 central bases correspond to TRBD2. In nucleotides, the sequence is TGTGCCAGCAGGGTAGCGGGGGGGGGTACAGATACGCAGTATTTT. Translated, it gives CASRVAGGGTDTQYF.